The rows below give T cell receptor beta chains drawn from one sample of a study of T cell changes during pregnancy in multiple sclerosis. TCRdb keeps only in-frame clones here, not all; method: immunoSEQ multiplex PCR. The profile shows approximately 46,000 clones, approximately 92% of them singletons. This specimen was CD8+ T cells from peripheral blood mononuclear cells, taken in the second trimester of pregnancy. The receptor source for this set is a female donor with multiple sclerosis, enrolled in a pregnancy study. Both conserved end residues are part of each CDR3. Rows may omit the clone size; those that give it use once, few, many or a size class.

cdr3_aa v_call clone_size
CASSQWDTPMNTEAFF TRBV5-4 -
CASSAPRRELFF TRBV7-2 -
CATSSRDKSPTEQETQYF TRBV15 -
CASSLDGVTGTNTEAFF TRBV5-1 -
CASSEGDRGSAFF TRBV6-1 once
CASSAGTTPLDEQYF TRBV5-4 -
CAISEDLQGSVFGYTF TRBV10-3 -
CASSLITGDDYGYTF TRBV5-1 once
CASSEAVGGLLSNQPQHF TRBV2 -
CASSPPGWGYTF TRBV10-2 once
CASSLAPGQGTSEAFF TRBV9 -
CASSQESGLASNEQFF TRBV4-1 -
CASSGTSGEETQYF TRBV2 -
CASSLDPTEGRSYGYTF TRBV11-2 -
CASSARGTYEQYF TRBV25-1 -
CASRGGQNLEAFF TRBV19 -
CASSLRGTGATSPLHF TRBV5-5 -
CASSEIGAQGLETQYF TRBV6-1 -
CATRSTGEIYGYTF TRBV15 once
CASAEDTGDTEAFF TRBV6-1 -
CATSEGNRAGNEKLFF TRBV15 -
CASSLQTSYEQYF TRBV11-2 -
CASSFSMAGSNEQFF TRBV5-4 -
CSVTGTAFF TRBV29-1 few
CASSLRGTTEAFF TRBV11-2 -
CASSLVPGKEWSYNEQFF TRBV5-1 -
CASSENGGDTIYF TRBV9 -
CASSHGQGHTGELFF TRBV25-1 -
CASSRTAGPEGGYTF TRBV11-2 -
CATSRARGDIDYGYTF TRBV15 -
CASSFGQGVNEQFF TRBV11-3 -
CASTYSGGPNTGELFF TRBV27 -
CAEWTGERQPQHF TRBV6-1 few
CASSEVAFYEQYF TRBV2 -
CASSSDRGHFNEQFF TRBV5-1 -
CASSPLAGGGDEQFF TRBV7-3 -